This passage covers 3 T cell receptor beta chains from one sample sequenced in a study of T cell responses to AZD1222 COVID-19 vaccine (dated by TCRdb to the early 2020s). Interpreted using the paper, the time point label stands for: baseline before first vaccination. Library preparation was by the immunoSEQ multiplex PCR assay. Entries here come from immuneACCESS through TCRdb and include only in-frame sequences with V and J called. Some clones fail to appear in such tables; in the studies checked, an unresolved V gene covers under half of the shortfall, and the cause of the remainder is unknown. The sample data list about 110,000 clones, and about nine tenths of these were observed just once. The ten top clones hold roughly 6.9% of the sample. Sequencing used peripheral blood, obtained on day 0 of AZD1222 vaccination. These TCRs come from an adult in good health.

CDR3 region: CASSGHGGRNEKLFF. The CDR3 DNA reads as TGTGCCAGCAGCGGTCACGGGGGAAGGAATGAAAAACTGTTTTTT. V usage is TRBV9 and J usage is TRBJ1-4; tentative D call: TRBD1 (5 bases). In germline, CDR1 is SGDLS, CDR2 YYNGEE. This CDR3 spans 15 amino acids. V dropped 3 bases and J dropped 5 bases, with 14 bases sitting between them.

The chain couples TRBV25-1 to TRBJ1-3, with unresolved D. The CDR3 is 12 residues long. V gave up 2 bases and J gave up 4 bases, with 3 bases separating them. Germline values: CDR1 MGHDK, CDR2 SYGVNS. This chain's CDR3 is CASSEGGNTIYF. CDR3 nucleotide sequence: TGTGCCAGCAGTGAAGGAGGAAACACCATATATTTT.

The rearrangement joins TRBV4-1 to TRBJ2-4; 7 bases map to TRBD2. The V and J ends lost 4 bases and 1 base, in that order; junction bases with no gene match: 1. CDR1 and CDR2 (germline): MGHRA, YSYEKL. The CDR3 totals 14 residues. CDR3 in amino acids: CASSLGRAKNIQYF. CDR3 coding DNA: TGCGCCAGCAGCCTCGGGAGGGCCAAAAACATTCAGTACTTC.